These 10 T cell receptor beta chains originate from one sample sequenced in a study of T-cell reconstitution after alpha-beta-depleted transplantation in children. Construction of the TCRbeta library involved unique molecular identifiers. TCRdb reanalysed the PCR reads using MiXCR and keeps one entry per CDR3 protein. The sample has about a million distinct CDR3 sequences; 25% to 30% are singletons. Material: PBMCs, mostly from graft donor cells, obtained 360 days after TCRalphabeta/CD19-depleted stem cell transplant. These receptors came from a boy in the first two years of life who had a stem cell transplant for SCID, so the T cells may come from the graft donor.

This rearrangement joins TRBV3-1 to TRBJ2-1, with TRBD2 identical over 9 bases. This CDR3 comprises 17 residues. Germline V gives CDR1 LGHDT, CDR2 YNNKEL (reference sequence). J lost 5 bases, V lost 2 bases, and 10 bases had no gene match. The CDR3 DNA sequence: TGTGCCAGCAGCCAAAAAGTGGGACTAGCAGGGGACAATGAGCAGTTCTTC. Its translation: CASSQKVGLAGDNEQFF.

This clonotype turned up a few times. This chain uses TRBV20-1 with TRBJ2-1; 7 bases match TRBD2. V lost 3 bases, J lost 8 bases, and 7 bases stayed unmatched. Germline V gene data show CDR1 as DFQATT and CDR2 as SNEGSKA (reference sequence). CDR3 length: 13 amino acids. CDR3 DNA sequence: TGCAGTGCTAGTTCGACTAGCTCCCATGAGCAGTTCTTC. It yields the protein CSASSTSSHEQFF.

The chain joins TRBV28 to TRBJ2-5; 10 bases are shared with TRBD2. After removal of 2 bases from V and 4 bases from J, the junction contained 13 bases not matched to a gene. CDR1 is MDHEN, CDR2 SYDVKM, per germline. The CDR3 is 18 residues long. The DNA of the CDR3 is TGTGCCAGCAGTTTAGAGCGAGCGGGGGGGCCGGACGGAGAGACCCAGTACTTC. Protein: CASSLERAGGPDGETQYF.

The gene calls are TRBV20-1 and TRBJ2-7, with 9 bases matching TRBD1. The CDR3 is 13 amino acids. Losses at the gene ends were 0 bases for V and 6 bases for J; bases not matched to a gene: 3. CDR1 is DFQATT, CDR2 SNEGSKA, per germline (reference sequence). CDR3 DNA sequence: TGCAGTGCTAGAGACGGGACAGGGTTCGAGCAGTACTTC. Translation: CSARDGTGFEQYF.

This clonotype was found a few times. V usage is TRBV12-3 or TRBV12-4 and J usage is TRBJ2-3; D unresolved. V was trimmed by 3 bases and J by 8 bases, leaving 3 bases between them. The CDR3 runs to 10 residues. CDR3 in amino acids: CASSFGTQYF. The DNA of the CDR3 is TGTGCCAGCAGTTTCGGTACGCAGTATTTT.

This chain connects TRBV5-6 to TRBJ2-5; TRBD1 might be the D (5 bases). CDR1 is SGHDT, CDR2 YYEEEE, per germline. V dropped 4 bases and J dropped 0 bases, with 13 bases sitting between them. There are 15 residues in the CDR3. The CDR3 DNA reads as TGTGCCAGCAGCCGCCAGACAGAAGACCAAGAGACCCAGTACTTC. It is translated as CASSRQTEDQETQYF.

The chain has TRBV28 and TRBJ2-3; 7 bases line up with TRBD2. The CDR3 contains 20 residues. Germline-derived CDR1 and CDR2 are MDHEN and SYDVKM. The V segment lost 6 bases and the J segment 6 bases; nucleotides outside the gene matches: 27. The chain's CDR3 is CASSLPPPAVGRVERDTQYF. CDR3 sequence (DNA): TGTGCCAGCAGCCTGCCCCCCCCTGCCGTGGGGAGGGTTGAGAGGGATACGCAGTATTTT. The variable domain in full, completed from reference TRBV28 and TRBJ2-3, reads DVKVTQSSRYLVKRTGEKVFLECVQDMDHENMFWYRQDPGLGLRLIYFSYDVKMKEKGDIPEGYSVSREKKERFSLILESASTNQTSMYLCASSLPPPAVGRVERDTQYFGPGTRLTVL.

This clonotype has only a few counts. The chain employs TRBV20-1 and TRBJ2-2; 11 bases are shared with TRBD2. CDR1 and CDR2 from the germline V gene are DFQATT and SNEGSKA (reference sequence). J was trimmed by 8 bases and V by 3 bases; bases with no gene match: 8. This CDR3 is 15 amino acids long. CDR3 region: CSASATSGGEGELFF. The DNA of the CDR3 is TGCAGTGCTAGTGCAACTAGCGGGGGAGAGGGGGAGCTGTTTTTT.

This clonotype was detected only a few times. This rearrangement joins TRBV10-3 to TRBJ2-3; tentatively, D is TRBD1 (5 bases). Germline CDR1 ENHRY, CDR2 SYGVKD. This CDR3 is 14 amino acids long. The ends were cut back, 7 bases at V and 4 bases at J, with 15 bases in the middle. The CDR3 nucleotides read TGTGCCATCATGGTAAGGGGTGGCGCAGATACGCAGTATTTT. Its protein product is CAIMVRGGADTQYF.

A few counts support this clonotype. The chain combines TRBV7-9 with TRBJ2-2; D is unresolved. Germline V gives CDR1 SEHNR, CDR2 FQNEAQ (reference sequence). The CDR3 loop spans 15 amino acids. V shed 0 bases and J shed 4 bases, with 9 bases lying between them. The CDR3 DNA reads TGTGCCAGCAGCTTAGCGGACCGACGCACCGGGGAGCTGTTTTTT. Translated, it gives CASSLADRRTGELFF.